This TCR beta chain originates from a study of blood T cell repertoires in COVID-19. Trimming cost V 8 bases and J 0 bases, with 7 bases left between them. The germline V gene encodes CDR1 SEHNR and CDR2 FQNEAQ (reference sequence). This CDR3 is 12 amino acids long. The table came from immunoSEQ multiplex PCR; TCRdb's copy has only in-frame clones and leaves some out. This repertoire shows more than 150,000 clones, around four fifths found once; its top ten account for about 6%. The chain has TRBV7-9 and TRBJ1-1, with a weak D call TRBD1 (5 bases). The sequencing sample was made of peripheral blood. The sequence was obtained from a woman aged 40 to 50 with acute or convalescent COVID-19. The CDR3 DNA is TGTGCCAGCGGGGCCCTGAACACTGAAGCTTTCTTT. Translated: CASGALNTEAFF.